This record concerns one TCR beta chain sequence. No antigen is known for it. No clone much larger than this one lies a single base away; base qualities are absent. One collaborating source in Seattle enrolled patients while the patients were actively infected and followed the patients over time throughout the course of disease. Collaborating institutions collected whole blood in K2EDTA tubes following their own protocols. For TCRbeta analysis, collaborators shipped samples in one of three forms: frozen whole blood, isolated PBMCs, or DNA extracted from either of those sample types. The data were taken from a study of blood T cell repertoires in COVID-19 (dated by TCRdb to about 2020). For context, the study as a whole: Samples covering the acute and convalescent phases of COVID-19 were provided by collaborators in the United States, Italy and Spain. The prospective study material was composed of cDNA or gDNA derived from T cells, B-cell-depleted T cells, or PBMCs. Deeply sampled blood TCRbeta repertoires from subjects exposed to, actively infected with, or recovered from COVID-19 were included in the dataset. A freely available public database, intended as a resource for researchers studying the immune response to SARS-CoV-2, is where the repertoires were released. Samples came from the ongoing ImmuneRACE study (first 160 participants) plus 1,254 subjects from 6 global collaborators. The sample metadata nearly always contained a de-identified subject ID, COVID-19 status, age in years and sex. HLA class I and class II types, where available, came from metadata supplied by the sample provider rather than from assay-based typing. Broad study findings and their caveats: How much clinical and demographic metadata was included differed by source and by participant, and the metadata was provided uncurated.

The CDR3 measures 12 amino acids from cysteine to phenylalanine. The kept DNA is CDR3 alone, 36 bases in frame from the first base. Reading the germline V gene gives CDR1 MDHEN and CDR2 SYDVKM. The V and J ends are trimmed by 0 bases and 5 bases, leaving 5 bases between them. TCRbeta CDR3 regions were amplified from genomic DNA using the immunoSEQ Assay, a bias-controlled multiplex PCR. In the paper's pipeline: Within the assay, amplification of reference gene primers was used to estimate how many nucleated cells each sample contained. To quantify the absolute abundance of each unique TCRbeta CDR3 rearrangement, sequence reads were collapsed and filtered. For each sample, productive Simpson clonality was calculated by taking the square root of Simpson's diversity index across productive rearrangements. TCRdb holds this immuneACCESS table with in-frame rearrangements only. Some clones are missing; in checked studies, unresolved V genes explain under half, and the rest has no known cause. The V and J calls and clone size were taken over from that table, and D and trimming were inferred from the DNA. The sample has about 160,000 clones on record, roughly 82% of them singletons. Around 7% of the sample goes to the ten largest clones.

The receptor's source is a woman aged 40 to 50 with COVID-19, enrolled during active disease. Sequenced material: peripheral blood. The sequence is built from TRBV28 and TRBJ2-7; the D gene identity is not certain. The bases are TGTGCCAGCAGTTTATGGGCCGACGAGCAGTACTTC. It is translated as CASSLWADEQYF.